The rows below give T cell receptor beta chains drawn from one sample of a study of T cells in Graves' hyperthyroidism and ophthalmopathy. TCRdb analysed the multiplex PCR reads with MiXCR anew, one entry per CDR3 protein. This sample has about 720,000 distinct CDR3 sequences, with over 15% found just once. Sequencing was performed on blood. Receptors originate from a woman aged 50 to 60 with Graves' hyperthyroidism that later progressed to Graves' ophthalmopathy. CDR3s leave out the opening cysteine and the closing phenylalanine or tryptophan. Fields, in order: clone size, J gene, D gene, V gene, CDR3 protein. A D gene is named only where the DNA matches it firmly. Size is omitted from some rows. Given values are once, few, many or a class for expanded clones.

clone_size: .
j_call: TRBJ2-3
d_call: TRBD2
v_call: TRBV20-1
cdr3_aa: SARVRREGTDTQY

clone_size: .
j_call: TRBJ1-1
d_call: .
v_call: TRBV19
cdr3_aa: ASSFPTGMNTEAF

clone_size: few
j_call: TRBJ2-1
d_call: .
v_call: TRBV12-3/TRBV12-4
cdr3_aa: ASRALYNEQF

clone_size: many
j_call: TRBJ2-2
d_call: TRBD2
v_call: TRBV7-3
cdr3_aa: ASSLSSGGPNTGELF

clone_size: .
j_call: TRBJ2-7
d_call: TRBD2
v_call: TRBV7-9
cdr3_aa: ASSGTSDYEQY

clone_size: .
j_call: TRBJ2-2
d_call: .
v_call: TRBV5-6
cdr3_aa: ASSLPRDTGELF

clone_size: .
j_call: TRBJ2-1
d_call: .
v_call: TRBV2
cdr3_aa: ASSRIFGRGNEQF

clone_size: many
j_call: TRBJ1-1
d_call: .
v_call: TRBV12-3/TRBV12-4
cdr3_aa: ASSPPDRLNTEAF

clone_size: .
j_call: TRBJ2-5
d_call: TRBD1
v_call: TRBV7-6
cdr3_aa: ASSNGQGKTQY

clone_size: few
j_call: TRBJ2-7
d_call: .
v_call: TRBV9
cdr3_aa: ASSPQTEPYEQY

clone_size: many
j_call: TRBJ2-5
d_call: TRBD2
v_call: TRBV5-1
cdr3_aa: ASRLGTREETQY

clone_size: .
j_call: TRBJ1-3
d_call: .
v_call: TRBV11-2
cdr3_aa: ASSPDRPPNTIY

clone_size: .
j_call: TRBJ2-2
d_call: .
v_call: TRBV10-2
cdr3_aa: ASRTLDPVTGELF

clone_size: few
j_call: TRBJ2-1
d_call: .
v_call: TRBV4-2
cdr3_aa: ASSQDLNGGRNEQF

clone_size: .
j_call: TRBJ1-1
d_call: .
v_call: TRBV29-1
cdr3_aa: SVGRGGNTEAF

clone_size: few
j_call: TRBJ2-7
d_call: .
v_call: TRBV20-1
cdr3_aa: SARDFGDYEQY

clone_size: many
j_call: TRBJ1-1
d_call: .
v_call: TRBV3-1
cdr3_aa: ASSQVEATEAF

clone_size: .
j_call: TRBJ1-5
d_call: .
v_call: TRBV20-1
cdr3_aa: SATPWGGNQPQH

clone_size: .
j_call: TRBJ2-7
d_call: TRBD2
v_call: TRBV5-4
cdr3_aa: ASRPTSGGGNEQY

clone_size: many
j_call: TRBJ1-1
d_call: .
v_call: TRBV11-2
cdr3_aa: ASSLLLGMNTEAF

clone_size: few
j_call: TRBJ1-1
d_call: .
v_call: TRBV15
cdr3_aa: ATSREFTEAF

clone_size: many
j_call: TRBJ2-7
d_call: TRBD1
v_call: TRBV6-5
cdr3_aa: ASSYSGQGAEEQY

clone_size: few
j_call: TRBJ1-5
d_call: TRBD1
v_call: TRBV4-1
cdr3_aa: ASSQVPGTGNQPQH

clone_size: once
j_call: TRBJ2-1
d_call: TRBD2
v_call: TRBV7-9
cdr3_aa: ASSRGSGGADEQF

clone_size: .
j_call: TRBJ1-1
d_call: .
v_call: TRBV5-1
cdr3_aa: ASTGEGITEAF

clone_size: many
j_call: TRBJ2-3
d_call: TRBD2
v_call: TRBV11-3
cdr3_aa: ASSLGGFTDTQY

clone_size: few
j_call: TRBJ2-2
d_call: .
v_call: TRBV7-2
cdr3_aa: ASSPRPGGASAGELF

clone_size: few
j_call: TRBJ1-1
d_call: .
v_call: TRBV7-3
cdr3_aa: ASSFRERTEAF

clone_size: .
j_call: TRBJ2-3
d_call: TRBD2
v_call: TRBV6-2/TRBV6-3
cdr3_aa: AAHRGLAGGVDTQY

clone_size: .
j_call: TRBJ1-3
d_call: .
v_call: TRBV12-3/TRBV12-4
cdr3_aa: ASSAGPSTTIY

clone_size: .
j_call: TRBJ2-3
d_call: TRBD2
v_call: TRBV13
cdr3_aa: ASSTGTSGGIFNTQY

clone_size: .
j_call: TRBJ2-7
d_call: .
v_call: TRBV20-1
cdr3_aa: SVLLSYEQY

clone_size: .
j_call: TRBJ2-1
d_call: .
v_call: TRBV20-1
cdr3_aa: SARDGTDTYNEQF

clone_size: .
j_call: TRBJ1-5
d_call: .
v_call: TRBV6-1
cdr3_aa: ASSEVSGLEPQH

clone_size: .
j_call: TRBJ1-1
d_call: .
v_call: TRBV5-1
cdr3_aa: ASSLGPQLMF

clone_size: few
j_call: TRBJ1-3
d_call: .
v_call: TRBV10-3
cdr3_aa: AISGRGENTIY

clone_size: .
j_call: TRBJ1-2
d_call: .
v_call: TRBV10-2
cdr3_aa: ASSESTYSGDGYT

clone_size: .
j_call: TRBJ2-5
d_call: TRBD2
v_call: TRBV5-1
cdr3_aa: ASSTGTGTTGTQY

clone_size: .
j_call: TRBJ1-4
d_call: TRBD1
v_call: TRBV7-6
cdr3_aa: ASGQNEKLF

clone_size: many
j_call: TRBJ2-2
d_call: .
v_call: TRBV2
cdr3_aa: ASSPYRTNTGELF

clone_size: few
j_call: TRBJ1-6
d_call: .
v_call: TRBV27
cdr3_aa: ANSFYRGLDSPLH

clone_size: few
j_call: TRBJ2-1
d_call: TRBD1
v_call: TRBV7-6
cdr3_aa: ASSIGTVNEQF

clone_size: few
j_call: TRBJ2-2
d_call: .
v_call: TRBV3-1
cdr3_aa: ASSQGNWGSGTGELF

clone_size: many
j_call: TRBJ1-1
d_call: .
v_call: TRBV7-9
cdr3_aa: ASSLTLDTEAF

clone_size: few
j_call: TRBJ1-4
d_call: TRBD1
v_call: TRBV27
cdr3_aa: ASSLHVGQGEKLF

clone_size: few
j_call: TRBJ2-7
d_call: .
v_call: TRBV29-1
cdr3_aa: SVEAGDYEQY

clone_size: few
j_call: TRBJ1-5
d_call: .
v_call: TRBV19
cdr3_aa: ATRTGNQPQH

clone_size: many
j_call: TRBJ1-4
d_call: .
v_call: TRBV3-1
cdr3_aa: ASSQDPGGLYEKLF

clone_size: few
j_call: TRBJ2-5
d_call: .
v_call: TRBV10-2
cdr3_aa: ASSDQGYQETQY

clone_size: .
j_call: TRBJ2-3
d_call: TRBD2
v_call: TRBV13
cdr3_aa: ASSLRSGDEDTQY

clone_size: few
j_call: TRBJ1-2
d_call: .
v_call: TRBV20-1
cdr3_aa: SARPYGGINYGYT

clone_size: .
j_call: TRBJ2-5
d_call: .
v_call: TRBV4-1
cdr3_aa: ASSQLGGRETQY

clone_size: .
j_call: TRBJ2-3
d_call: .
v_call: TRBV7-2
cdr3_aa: ASISEAPWADTQY

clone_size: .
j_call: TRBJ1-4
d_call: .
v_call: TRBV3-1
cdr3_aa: ASSQVEGEPNEKLF

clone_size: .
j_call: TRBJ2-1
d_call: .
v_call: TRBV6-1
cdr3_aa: ATRPRTLSSYNEQF

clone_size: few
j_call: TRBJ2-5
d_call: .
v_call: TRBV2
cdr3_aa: ASSEANEETQY

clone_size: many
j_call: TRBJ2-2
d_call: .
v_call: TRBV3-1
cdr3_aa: ASSQGGNTGELF